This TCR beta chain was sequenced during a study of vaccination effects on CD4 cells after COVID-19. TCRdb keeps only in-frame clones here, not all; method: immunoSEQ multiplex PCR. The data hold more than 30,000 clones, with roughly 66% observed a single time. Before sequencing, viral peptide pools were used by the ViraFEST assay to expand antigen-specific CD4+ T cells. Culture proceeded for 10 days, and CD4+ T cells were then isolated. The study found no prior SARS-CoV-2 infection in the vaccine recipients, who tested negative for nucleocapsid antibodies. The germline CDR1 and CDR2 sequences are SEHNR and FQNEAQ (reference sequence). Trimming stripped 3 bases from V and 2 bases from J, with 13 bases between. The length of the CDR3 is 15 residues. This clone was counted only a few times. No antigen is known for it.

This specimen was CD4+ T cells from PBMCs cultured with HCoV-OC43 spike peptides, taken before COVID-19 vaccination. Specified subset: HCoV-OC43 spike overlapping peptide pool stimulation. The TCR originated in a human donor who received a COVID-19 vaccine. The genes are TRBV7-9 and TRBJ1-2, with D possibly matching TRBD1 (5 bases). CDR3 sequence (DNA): TGTGCCAGCAGCTTGGGGGATAGGTCCAACTATGGCTACACCTTC. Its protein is CASSLGDRSNYGYTF.